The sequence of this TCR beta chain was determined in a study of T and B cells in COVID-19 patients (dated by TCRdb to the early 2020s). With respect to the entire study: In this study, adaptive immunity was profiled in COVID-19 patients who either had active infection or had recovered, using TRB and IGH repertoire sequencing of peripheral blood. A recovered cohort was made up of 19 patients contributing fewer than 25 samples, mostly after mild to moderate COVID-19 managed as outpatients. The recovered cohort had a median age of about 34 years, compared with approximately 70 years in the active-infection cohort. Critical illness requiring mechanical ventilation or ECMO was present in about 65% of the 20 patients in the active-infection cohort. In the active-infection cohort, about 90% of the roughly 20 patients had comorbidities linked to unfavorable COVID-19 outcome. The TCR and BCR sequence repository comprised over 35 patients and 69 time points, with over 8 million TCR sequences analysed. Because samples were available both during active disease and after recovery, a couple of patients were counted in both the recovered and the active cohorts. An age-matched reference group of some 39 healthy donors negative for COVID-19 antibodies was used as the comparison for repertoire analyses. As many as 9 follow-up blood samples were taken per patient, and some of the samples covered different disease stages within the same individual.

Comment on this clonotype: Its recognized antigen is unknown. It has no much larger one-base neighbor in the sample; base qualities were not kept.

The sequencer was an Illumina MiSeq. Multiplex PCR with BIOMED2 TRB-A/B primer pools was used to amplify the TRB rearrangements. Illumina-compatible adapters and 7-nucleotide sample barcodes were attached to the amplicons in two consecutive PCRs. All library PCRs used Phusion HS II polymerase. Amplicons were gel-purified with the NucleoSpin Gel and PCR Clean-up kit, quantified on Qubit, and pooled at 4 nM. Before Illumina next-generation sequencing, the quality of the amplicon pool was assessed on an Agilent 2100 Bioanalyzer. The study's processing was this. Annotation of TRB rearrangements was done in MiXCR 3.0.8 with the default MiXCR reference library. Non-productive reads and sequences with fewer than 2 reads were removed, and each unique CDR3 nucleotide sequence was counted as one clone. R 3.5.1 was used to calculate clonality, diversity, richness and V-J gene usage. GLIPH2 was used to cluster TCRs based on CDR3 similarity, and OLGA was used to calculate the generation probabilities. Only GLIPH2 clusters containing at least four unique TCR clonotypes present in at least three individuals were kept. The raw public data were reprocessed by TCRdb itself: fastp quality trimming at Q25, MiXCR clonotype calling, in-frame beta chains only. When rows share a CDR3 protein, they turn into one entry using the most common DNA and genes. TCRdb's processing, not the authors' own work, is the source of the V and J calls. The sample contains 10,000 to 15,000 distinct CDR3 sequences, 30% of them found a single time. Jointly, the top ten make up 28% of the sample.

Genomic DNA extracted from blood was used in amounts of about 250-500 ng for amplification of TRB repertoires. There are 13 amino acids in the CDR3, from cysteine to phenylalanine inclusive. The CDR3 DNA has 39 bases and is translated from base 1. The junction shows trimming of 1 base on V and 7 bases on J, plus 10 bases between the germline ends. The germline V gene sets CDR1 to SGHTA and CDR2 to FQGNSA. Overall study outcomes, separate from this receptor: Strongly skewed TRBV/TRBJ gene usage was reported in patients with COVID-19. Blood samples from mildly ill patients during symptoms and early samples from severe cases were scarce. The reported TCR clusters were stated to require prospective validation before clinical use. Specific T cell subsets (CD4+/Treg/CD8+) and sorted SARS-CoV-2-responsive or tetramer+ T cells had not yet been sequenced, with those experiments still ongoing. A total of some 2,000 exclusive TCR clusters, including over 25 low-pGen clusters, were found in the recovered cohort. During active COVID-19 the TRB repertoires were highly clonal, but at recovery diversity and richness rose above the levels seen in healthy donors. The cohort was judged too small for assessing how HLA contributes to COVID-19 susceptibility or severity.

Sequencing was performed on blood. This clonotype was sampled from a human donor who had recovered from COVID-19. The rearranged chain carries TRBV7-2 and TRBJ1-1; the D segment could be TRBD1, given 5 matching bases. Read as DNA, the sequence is TGTGCCAGCAGCTTAGTGGAGGGGTTTGAAGCTTTCTTT. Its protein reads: CASSLVEGFEAFF.